This TCR beta chain was observed in a study of shared clonotypes between healthy human individuals. This clone was counted a single time. Its cognate antigen is unknown. Findings of the study overall: Donor scarcity curtailed the genetic and exposure-history diversity represented herein.

The unsorted PBMC replicate PCRs were performed with about 290 ng DNA, tens of thousands of T cell genomes. TCRdb's copy holds only in-frame clones and misses some; the assay was immunoSEQ multiplex PCR. Seen here are 450,000 to 500,000 clones, 81% observed once, and the top ten hold more than 9.5%. Extraction of genomic DNA in unsorted samples used about 90 million PBMCs. The source is a woman between 35 and 50 years old in good health. Some clones in this sample may be carry-over from other donors' samples. The sample was PBMCs.

CDR3 residues: CASSSYRGAYEQYF. As DNA, the CDR3 is TGTGCCAGCAGTTCATACCGGGGTGCGTACGAGCAGTACTTC. V gene TRBV6-5 combines with J gene TRBJ2-7, with TRBD2 as a possible D gene (5 bases). The CDR3 length is 14 residues. V dropped 4 bases and J dropped 4 bases, with 14 bases sitting between them. Germline loops: CDR1 MNHEY, CDR2 SVGAGI.